The clone carrying this T cell receptor beta chain was counted a single time. Its antigen is as yet unknown. This entry belongs to a study of PD-1 blockade in classical Hodgkin lymphoma. Study-level results: Baseline diversity resembling that of newly diagnosed patients was seen in complete responders. After ASCT, patients who started nivolumab under 1 year later were excluded.

Here immunoSEQ multiplex PCR was the method, and the copy in TCRdb shows in-frame clones only, minus some. Of about 150,000 clones in the sample, around 73% were seen once. All trial patients relapsed after autologous stem cell transplantation. Deletions cut 6 bases from V and 0 bases from J, with 11 bases between. The CDR3 runs 15 residues. CDR1 is LNHDA, CDR2 SQIVND, per germline (reference sequence). The chain links TRBV19 to TRBJ1-4; the D gene is possibly TRBD1 (6 bases). This TCR came from a human donor with classical Hodgkin lymphoma. The material sequenced was peripheral blood mononuclear cells (PBMCs), taken before the second cycle of nivolumab. CDR3 DNA sequence: TGTGCCAGTAGGGACAGACCTGCAACTAATGAAAAACTGTTTTTT. Translation: CASRDRPATNEKLFF.